This T cell receptor beta chain appears in the sequencing data of a study of shared clonotypes between healthy human individuals. Study findings and constraints: Naive subsets generally exceeded memory subsets in estimated richness.

Libraries were prepared by immunoSEQ multiplex PCR; TCRdb keeps only in-frame clonotypes and omits some of them. The data contain about a million clones, 77% of them singletons. CD4+ cells underwent separation, giving CD45RA+ naive and CD45RA-negative memory subsets. The ends were cut back, 4 bases at V and 0 bases at J, with 12 bases in the middle. This CDR3 is 15 amino acids long. Germline V CDR1 and CDR2: SGHNT, YYREEE (reference sequence). About this clone: Its antigen is as yet unknown.

Sequenced: memory CD4+ T cells from PBMCs. Indicated subset: CD45RA-negative fraction. The rearrangement joins TRBV5-4 to TRBJ2-3, with a weak D call TRBD2 (6 bases). The receptor's source is a man aged 18 to 29 in good health. Some clones in this sample may be carry-over from other donors' samples. The CDR3 loop reads CASSPSGLSTDTQYF. CDR3 DNA sequence: TGTGCCAGCAGCCCCAGCGGACTAAGCACAGATACGCAGTATTTT. The whole variable domain, remainder taken from reference TRBV5-4 and TRBJ2-3, is ETGVTQSPTHLIKTRGQQVTLRCSSQSGHNTVSWYQQALGQGPQFIFQYYREEENGRGNFPPRFSGLQFPNYSSELNVNALELDDSALYLCASSPSGLSTDTQYFGPGTRLTVL.